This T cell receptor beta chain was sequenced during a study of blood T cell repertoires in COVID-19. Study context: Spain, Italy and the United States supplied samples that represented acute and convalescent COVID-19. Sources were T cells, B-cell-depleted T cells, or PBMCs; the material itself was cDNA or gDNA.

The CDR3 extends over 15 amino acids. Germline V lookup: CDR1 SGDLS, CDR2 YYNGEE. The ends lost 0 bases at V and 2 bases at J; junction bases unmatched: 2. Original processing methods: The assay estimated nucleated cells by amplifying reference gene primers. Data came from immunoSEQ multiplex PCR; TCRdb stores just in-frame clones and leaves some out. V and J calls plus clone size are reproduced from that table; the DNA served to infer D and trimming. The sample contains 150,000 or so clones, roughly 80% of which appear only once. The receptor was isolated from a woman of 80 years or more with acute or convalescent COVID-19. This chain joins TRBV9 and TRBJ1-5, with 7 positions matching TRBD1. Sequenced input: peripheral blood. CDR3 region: CASSVEGGGNQPQHF. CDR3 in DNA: TGTGCCAGCAGCGTAGAAGGGGGCGGCAATCAGCCCCAGCATTTT.